Listed below are T cell receptor beta chains from one sample, sequenced in a study of beta chain features in type 1 diabetes. Only in-frame clones appear in the TCRdb table, and some are missing; sequencing was by immunoSEQ multiplex PCR. The sample lists roughly 140,000 clones; approximately 12% were seen once. The material sequenced was central memory CD4+ T cells from blood. The receptors originated from a man between 18 and 29 years old in good health. CDR3s leave out the opening cysteine and the closing phenylalanine or tryptophan.

J gene: TRBJ2-2
V gene: TRBV7-2
CDR3 protein: ASSPGRDANTGELF

J gene: TRBJ2-7
V gene: TRBV7-9
CDR3 protein: ASSAGSLYEQY

J gene: TRBJ2-7
V gene: TRBV28
CDR3 protein: ASSLGHLYEQY

J gene: TRBJ1-1
V gene: TRBV29-1
CDR3 protein: SGELGWGAEAF

J gene: TRBJ2-1
V gene: TRBV6-5
CDR3 protein: ASTGGGAGVYEQF

J gene: TRBJ2-3
V gene: TRBV12-5
CDR3 protein: ASGLDRSTDTQY

J gene: TRBJ2-1
V gene: TRBV7-2
CDR3 protein: ASSSLAGGRNEQF

J gene: TRBJ2-7
V gene: TRBV5-1
CDR3 protein: ASSFQGDEQY

J gene: TRBJ2-7
V gene: TRBV20-1
CDR3 protein: SAKHGYEQY

J gene: TRBJ2-3
V gene: TRBV23-1
CDR3 protein: ASRHRDFIDTQY

J gene: TRBJ2-7
V gene: TRBV9
CDR3 protein: ASSVDGTGEQY

J gene: TRBJ2-5
V gene: TRBV5-1
CDR3 protein: ASRTDEETQY

J gene: TRBJ1-4
V gene: TRBV4-1
CDR3 protein: ASSQETGGRREKLF

J gene: TRBJ1-2
V gene: TRBV14
CDR3 protein: ASSQAGRVGYGYT

J gene: TRBJ2-5
V gene: TRBV30
CDR3 protein: AWISGGTGETQY

J gene: TRBJ2-7
V gene: TRBV28
CDR3 protein: ASRILTLRTY

J gene: TRBJ2-1
V gene: TRBV7-3
CDR3 protein: ASSPTRRDEQF

J gene: TRBJ1-4
V gene: TRBV29-1
CDR3 protein: SVYLDRGREKLF

J gene: TRBJ2-5
V gene: TRBV6-5
CDR3 protein: ASSLGLAAQETQY

J gene: TRBJ1-1
V gene: TRBV7-2
CDR3 protein: ASSVAGGSEAF

J gene: TRBJ2-5
V gene: TRBV28
CDR3 protein: ASTRVPTLRETQY

J gene: TRBJ1-2
V gene: TRBV28
CDR3 protein: ASRDNGYT

J gene: TRBJ1-1
V gene: TRBV4-2
CDR3 protein: ASSPTGMNTEAF

J gene: TRBJ2-5
V gene: TRBV12-5
CDR3 protein: ASGLGQGPQETQY

J gene: TRBJ1-1
V gene: TRBV30
CDR3 protein: AWSVDRGWTEAF

J gene: TRBJ2-4
V gene: TRBV6-5
CDR3 protein: ASSTRTLAKNIQY

J gene: TRBJ2-7
V gene: TRBV7-9
CDR3 protein: ASSSLFSSYEQY

J gene: TRBJ1-1
V gene: TRBV6-5
CDR3 protein: ASSSPGENTEAF

J gene: TRBJ2-7
V gene: TRBV28
CDR3 protein: ASAGTVYEQY

J gene: TRBJ2-6
V gene: TRBV11-2
CDR3 protein: ASTTRTVLSGANVLT

J gene: TRBJ1-2
V gene: TRBV7-2
CDR3 protein: ASSSPTGYGYT

J gene: TRBJ1-2
V gene: TRBV4-3
CDR3 protein: ASSQTIQGQRSFYGYT

J gene: TRBJ1-5
V gene: TRBV28
CDR3 protein: ASSFGSGGNQPQH

J gene: TRBJ2-5
V gene: TRBV5-1
CDR3 protein: ASIPPSGKAETQY

J gene: TRBJ1-5
V gene: TRBV18
CDR3 protein: ASSPIGVGGNQPQH

J gene: TRBJ1-2
V gene: TRBV4-3
CDR3 protein: ASSQGTGSDYGYT

J gene: TRBJ2-3
V gene: TRBV28
CDR3 protein: ASSHNREHRGY

J gene: TRBJ2-1
V gene: TRBV18
CDR3 protein: ASSRTSGEGYNEQF

J gene: TRBJ2-2
V gene: TRBV18
CDR3 protein: ASSPLNQPGELF

J gene: TRBJ2-7
V gene: TRBV7-2
CDR3 protein: ASSLWRLNVEQY

J gene: TRBJ1-1
V gene: TRBV11-2
CDR3 protein: ASSPTIPNTEAF

J gene: TRBJ1-4
V gene: TRBV30
CDR3 protein: AYGTPYEKLF

J gene: TRBJ1-1
V gene: TRBV9
CDR3 protein: ASSVVWGTEAF

J gene: TRBJ1-1
V gene: TRBV11-1
CDR3 protein: ASSFPGQNTEAF

J gene: TRBJ1-2
V gene: TRBV28
CDR3 protein: ASSWQRVYGYT

J gene: TRBJ1-1
V gene: TRBV7-2
CDR3 protein: ASTFRGNTEAF

J gene: TRBJ2-3
V gene: TRBV18
CDR3 protein: ASSPPVTGARTDTQY

J gene: TRBJ2-3
V gene: TRBV27
CDR3 protein: ASSLTVTDTQY

J gene: TRBJ1-2
V gene: TRBV28
CDR3 protein: ASSQTVFGYT

J gene: TRBJ2-3
V gene: TRBV7-2
CDR3 protein: ASSPLPGLATDTQY